This paragraph reports one TCR beta chain. These data are taken from a study of blood T cell repertoires in COVID-19. Study in general: From T cells, B-cell-depleted T cells, or PBMCs came the material, which was cDNA or gDNA.

This CDR3 has 15 residues. Germline CDR1 and CDR2: KGHDR and SFDVKD. V was shortened by 3 bases and J by 8 bases, with 15 bases between the two germline ends. In the study's own analysis: Researchers report that nucleated cell counts were estimated from reference gene primer amplification. Only in-frame clones appear in the TCRdb table, and some are missing; sequencing was by immunoSEQ multiplex PCR. For V, J and clone size, that table is used; D and trimming come from the DNA. This table holds hundreds of thousands of clones, about 91% found once. Seattle's enrolled individuals joined amid active infection and were then monitored longitudinally.

J is TRBJ1-4 and V is TRBV24-1, with D unclear. The sequence was obtained from a woman aged 45-65 years with COVID-19, enrolled during active disease. Sequenced material: peripheral blood. The CDR3 region has the DNA TGTGCCACCAGTGATAACGGGTCCGAGAGGGAAAAACTGTTTTTT. It specifies CATSDNGSEREKLFF.